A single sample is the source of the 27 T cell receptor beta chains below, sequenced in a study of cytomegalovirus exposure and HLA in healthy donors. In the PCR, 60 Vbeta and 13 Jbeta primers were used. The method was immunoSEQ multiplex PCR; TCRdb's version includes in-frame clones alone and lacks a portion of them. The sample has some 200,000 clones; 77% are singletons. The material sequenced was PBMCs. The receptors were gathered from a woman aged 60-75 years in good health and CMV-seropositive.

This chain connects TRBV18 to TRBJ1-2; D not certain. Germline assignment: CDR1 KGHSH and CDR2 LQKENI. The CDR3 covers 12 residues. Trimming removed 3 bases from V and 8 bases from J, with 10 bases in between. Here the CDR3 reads CASSPGRLGYTF. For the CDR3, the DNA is TGTGCCAGCTCACCGGGCCGATTGGGCTACACCTTC.

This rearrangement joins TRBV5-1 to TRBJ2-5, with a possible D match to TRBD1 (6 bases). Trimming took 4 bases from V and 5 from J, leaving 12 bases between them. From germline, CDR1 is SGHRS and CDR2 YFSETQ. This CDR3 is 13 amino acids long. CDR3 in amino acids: CASSGGPGETQYF. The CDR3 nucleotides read TGCGCCAGCAGCGGGGGCCCTGGCGAGACCCAGTACTTC.

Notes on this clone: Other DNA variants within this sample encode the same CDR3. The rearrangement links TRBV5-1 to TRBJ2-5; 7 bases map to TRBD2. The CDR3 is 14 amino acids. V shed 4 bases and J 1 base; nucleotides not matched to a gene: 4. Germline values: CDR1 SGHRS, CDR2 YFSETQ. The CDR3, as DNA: TGCGCCAGCAGCCCAGGACTAGTCCAAGAGACCCAGTACTTC. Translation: CASSPGLVQETQYF.

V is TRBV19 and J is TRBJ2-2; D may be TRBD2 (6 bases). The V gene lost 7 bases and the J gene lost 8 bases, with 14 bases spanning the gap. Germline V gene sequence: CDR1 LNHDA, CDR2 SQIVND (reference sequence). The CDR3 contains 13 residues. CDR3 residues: CASKVKGRGELFF. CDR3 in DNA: TGTGCCAGTAAAGTAAAGGGGAGGGGGGAGCTGTTTTTT.

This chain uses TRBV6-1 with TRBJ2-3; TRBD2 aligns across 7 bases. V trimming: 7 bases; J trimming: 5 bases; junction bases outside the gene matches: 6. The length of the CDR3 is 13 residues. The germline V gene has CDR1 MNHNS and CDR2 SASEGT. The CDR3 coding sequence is TGTGCCAGCACTATAGCGGGTCGAGATACGCAGTATTTT. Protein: CASTIAGRDTQYF.

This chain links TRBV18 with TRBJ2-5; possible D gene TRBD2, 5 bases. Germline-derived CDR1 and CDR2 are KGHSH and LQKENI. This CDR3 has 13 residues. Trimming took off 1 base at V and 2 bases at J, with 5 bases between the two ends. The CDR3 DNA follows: TGTGCCAGCTCACCACGCGGGCAAGAGACCCAGTACTTC. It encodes CASSPRGQETQYF.

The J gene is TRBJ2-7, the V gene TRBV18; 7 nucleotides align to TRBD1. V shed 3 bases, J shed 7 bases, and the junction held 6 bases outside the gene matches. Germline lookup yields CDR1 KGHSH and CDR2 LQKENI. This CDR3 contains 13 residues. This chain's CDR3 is CASSPTGLGEQYF. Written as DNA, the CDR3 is TGTGCCAGCTCACCGACAGGGTTAGGTGAGCAGTACTTC. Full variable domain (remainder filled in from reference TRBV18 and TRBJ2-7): NAGVMQNPRHLVRRRGQEARLRCSPMKGHSHVYWYRQLPEEGLKFMVYLQKENIIDESGMPKERFSAEFPKEGPSILRIQQVVRGDSAAYFCASSPTGLGEQYFGPGTRLTVT.

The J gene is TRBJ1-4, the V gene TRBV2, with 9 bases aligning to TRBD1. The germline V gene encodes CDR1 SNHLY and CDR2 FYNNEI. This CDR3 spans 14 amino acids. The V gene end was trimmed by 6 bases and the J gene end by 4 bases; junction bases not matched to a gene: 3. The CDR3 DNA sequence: TGTGCCAGCAGGGGACAGGGAAATAATGAAAAACTGTTTTTT. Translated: CASRGQGNNEKLFF. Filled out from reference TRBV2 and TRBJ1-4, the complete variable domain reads EPEVTQTPSHQVTQMGQEVILRCVPISNHLYFYWYRQILGQKVEFLVSFYNNEISEKSEIFDDQFSVERPDGSNFTLKIRSTKLEDSAMYFCASRGQGNNEKLFFGSGTQLSVL.

In nucleotides, the CDR3 is TGTGCCAGCTCCCCGGGACAGGGGATTTACAATGAGCAGTTCTTC. Translation: CASSPGQGIYNEQFF. The rearrangement uses TRBV9 and TRBJ2-1; 10 nucleotides match TRBD1. Germline V gives CDR1 SGDLS, CDR2 YYNGEE. The CDR3 totals 15 residues. V shed 7 bases, J shed 4 bases, and the junction held 8 bases outside the gene matches.

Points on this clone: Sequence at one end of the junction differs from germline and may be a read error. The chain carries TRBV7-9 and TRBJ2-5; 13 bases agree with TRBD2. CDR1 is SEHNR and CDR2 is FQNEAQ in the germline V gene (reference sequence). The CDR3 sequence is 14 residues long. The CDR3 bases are TGTTCCAGCAGCCGGACTAGCGGGGGAGAGACCCAGTACTTC. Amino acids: CSSSRTSGGETQYF.

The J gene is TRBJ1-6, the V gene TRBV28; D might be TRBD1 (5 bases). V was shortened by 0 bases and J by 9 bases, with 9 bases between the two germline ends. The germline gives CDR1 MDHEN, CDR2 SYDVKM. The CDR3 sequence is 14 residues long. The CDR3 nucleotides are TGTGCCAGCAGTTTATGGCAGGGAGGTTCACCCCTCCACTTT. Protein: CASSLWQGGSPLHF. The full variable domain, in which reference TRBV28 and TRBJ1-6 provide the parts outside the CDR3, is DVKVTQSSRYLVKRTGEKVFLECVQDMDHENMFWYRQDPGLGLRLIYFSYDVKMKEKGDIPEGYSVSREKKERFSLILESASTNQTSMYLCASSLWQGGSPLHFGNGTRLTVT.

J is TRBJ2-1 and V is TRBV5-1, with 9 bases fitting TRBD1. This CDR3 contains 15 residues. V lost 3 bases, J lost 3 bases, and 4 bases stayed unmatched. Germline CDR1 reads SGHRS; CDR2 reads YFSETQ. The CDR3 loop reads CASSSRQGGYNEQFF. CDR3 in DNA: TGCGCCAGCAGCTCCAGACAGGGGGGCTACAATGAGCAGTTCTTC.

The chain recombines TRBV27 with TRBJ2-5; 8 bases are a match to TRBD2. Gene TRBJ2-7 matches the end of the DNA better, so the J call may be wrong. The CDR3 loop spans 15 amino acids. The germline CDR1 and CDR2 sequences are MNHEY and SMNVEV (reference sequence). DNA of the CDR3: TGTGCCAGCAGTTTATCGGGACTAGGAGAATACGAGCAGTACTTC. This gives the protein CASSLSGLGEYEQYF.

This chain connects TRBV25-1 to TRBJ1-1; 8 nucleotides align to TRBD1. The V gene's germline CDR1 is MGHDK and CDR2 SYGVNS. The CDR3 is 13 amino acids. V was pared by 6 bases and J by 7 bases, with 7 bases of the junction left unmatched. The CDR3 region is CASRGQAVLEAFF. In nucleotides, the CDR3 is TGTGCCAGCAGGGGACAGGCCGTACTTGAAGCTTTCTTT.

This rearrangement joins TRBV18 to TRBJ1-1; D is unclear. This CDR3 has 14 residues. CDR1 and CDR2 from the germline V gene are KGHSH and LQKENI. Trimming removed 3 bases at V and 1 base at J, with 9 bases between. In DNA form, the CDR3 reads TGTGCCAGCTCACCCCTGACTCCGAACACTGAAGCTTTCTTT. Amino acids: CASSPLTPNTEAFF.

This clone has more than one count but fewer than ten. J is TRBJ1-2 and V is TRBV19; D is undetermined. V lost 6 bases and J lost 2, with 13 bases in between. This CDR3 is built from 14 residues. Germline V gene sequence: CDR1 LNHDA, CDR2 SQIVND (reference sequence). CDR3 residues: CASSRGDSNYGYTF. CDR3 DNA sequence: TGTGCCAGTAGCCGGGGTGACTCCAACTATGGCTACACCTTC.

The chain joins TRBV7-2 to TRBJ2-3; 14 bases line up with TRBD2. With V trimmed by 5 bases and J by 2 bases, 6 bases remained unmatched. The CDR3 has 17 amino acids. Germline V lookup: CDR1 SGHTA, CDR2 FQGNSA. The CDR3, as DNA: TGTGCCAGCAGCCCCTGGACTAGCGGGGGGATCACAGATACGCAGTATTTT. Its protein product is CASSPWTSGGITDTQYF.

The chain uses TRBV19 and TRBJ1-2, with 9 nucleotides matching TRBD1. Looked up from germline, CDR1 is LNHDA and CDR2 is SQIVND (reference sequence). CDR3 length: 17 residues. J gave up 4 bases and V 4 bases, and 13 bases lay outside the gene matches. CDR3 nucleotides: TGTGCCAGTAGTACATGGGACAGGGCGAGTCGGGCCTATGGCTACACCTTC. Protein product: CASSTWDRASRAYGYTF.

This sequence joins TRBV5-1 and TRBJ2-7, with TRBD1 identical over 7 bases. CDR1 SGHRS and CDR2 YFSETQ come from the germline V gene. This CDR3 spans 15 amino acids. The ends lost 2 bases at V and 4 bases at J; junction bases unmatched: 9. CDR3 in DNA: TGCGCCAGCAGCTTTTCGACAGGGCGTATGTACGAGCAGTACTTC. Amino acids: CASSFSTGRMYEQYF.

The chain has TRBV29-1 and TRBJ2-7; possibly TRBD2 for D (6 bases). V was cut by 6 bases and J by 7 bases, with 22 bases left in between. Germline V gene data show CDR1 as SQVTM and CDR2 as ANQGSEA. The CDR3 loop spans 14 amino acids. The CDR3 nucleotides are TGCAGCGTCGGGCCCACCGGGGCCGGAGGGGAGCAGTACTTC. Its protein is CSVGPTGAGGEQYF.

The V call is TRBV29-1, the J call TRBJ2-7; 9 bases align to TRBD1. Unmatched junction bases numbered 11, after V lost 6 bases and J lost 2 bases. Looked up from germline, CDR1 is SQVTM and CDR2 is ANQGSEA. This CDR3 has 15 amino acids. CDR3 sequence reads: CSVVSGGQGAYEQYF. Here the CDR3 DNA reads TGCAGCGTCGTATCTGGGGGACAGGGAGCCTACGAGCAGTACTTC.

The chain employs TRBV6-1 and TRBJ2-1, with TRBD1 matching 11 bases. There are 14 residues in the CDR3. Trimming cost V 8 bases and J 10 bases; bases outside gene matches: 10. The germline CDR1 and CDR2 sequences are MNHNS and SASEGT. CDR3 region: CASDRDRGIVEQFF. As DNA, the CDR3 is TGTGCCAGCGATCGGGACAGGGGGATCGTGGAGCAGTTCTTC.

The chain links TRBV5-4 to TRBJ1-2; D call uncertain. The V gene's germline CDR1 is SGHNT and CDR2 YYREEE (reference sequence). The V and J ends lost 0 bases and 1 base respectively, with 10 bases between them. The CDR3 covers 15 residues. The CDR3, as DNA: TGTGCCAGCAGCTTGGGGCGGATGTTTAACTATGGCTACACCTTC. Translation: CASSLGRMFNYGYTF.

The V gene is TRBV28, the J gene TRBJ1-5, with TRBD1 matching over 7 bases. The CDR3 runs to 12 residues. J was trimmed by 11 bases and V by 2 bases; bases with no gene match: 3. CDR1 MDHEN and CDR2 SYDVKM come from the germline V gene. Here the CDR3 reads CASSLEDRTQHF. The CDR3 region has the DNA TGTGCCAGCAGTTTAGAGGACAGGACCCAGCATTTT. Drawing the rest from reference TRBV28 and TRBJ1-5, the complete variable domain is DVKVTQSSRYLVKRTGEKVFLECVQDMDHENMFWYRQDPGLGLRLIYFSYDVKMKEKGDIPEGYSVSREKKERFSLILESASTNQTSMYLCASSLEDRTQHFGDGTRLSIL.

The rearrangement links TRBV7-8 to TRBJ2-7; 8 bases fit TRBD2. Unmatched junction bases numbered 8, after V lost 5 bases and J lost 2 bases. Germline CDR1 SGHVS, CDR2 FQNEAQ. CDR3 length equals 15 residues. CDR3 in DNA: TGTGCCAGCAGCACGGGGGGGGGCTACGCCTACGAGCAGTACTTC. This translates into CASSTGGGYAYEQYF.

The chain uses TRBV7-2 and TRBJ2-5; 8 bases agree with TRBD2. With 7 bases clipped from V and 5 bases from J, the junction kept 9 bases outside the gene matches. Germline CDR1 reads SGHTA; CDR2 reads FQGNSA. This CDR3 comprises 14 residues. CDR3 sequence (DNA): TGTGCCAGCACAATAAGCGGGAGCCAGGAGACCCAGTACTTC. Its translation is CASTISGSQETQYF.

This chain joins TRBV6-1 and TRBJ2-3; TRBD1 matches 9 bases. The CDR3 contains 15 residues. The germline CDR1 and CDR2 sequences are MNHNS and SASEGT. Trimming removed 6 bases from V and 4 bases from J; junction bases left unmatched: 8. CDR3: CASRTGQGPADTQYF. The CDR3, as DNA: TGTGCCAGCAGAACGGGACAGGGCCCGGCAGATACGCAGTATTTT.